The next 17 T cell receptor beta chains were all read from a single sample in a study of CD8+ T cells in alopecia areata (dated by TCRdb to the late 2010s). Library method: the immunoSEQ multiplex PCR assay. To provide template for TCR sequencing, every sample had RNA extracted and reverse transcribed into cDNA. The table was pulled from immuneACCESS by TCRdb, which kept in-frame rearrangements only. Such tables lose some clones; where checked, under half of the loss comes from unresolved V genes, and the rest has no known cause. The sample includes about 7,400 clones, with around 60% observed a single time. More than 10% of the sample is in the top ten clones. Sample time point, as interpreted from the label and publication: more than 3 weeks on oral tofacitinib. The treatment or condition label here, explained by the study, means: oral pan-JAK inhibitor, 5-10 mg twice daily. Peripheral blood and lesional scalp punch biopsies were obtained from patients with alopecia areata.

The sample here was skin, taken at week 4, from a patient treated with tofacitinib. Source of these receptors: a human donor with alopecia areata.

The rearrangement links TRBV21-1 to TRBJ2-7; TRBD1, the D gene given by the table, was not confirmed from the DNA. TRBV21-1 is a recognized pseudogene. The CDR3 consists of 14 residues. The CDR3 here is CASPGQLLSYEQYF. The CDR3 bases are TGTGCCAGCCCGGGACAGCTGCTCTCCTACGAGCAGTACTTC.

The J gene is TRBJ2-7, the V gene TRBV27, with TRBD1 matching 10 bases. V was clipped by 2 bases and J by 6 bases; unmatched bases: 4. In germline, CDR1 is MNHEY, CDR2 SMNVEV (reference sequence). There are 14 residues in the CDR3. CDR3 sequence reads: CASSLGTGEGEQYF. The CDR3 DNA reads TGTGCCAGCAGTTTAGGGACAGGGGAGGGCGAGCAGTACTTC.

By proportion, this clone is large. The chain couples TRBV19 to TRBJ1-1; TRBD1 is a possible D gene (6 bases). Germline CDR1 LNHDA, CDR2 SQIVND (reference sequence). The CDR3 has 14 amino acids. With 2 bases removed from V and 3 bases from J, the gap between germline ends came to 10 bases. CDR3 sequence: CASSIKGGHTEAFF. The CDR3 bases are TGTGCCAGTAGTATAAAGGGGGGCCACACTGAAGCTTTCTTT.

The CDR3 nucleotides are TGTGCCAGCGGGGATTGGGTGGAAGAGACCCAGTACTTC. It yields the protein CASGDWVEETQYF. This rearrangement joins TRBV5-6 to TRBJ2-5; D is uncertain. The CDR3 is 13 amino acids. The V gene's germline CDR1 is SGHDT and CDR2 YYEEEE. V gave up 7 bases and J gave up 3 bases, with 13 bases separating them.

The chain links TRBV5-1 to TRBJ2-2, with TRBD1 identical over 7 bases. The CDR3 loop spans 15 amino acids. CDR1 and CDR2 (germline): SGHRS, YFSETQ. V lost 4 bases, J lost 2 bases, and 5 bases stayed unmatched. CDR3 nucleotide sequence: TGCGCCAGCAGCGTGGGGACAGCCAACACCGGGGAGCTGTTTTTT. This translates into CASSVGTANTGELFF.

Only a few counts were recorded for this clone. The rearrangement links TRBV7-2 to TRBJ2-1; TRBD2 might be the D (6 bases). The CDR3 covers 15 residues. Trimming shortened V by 3 bases and J by 9 bases, and 18 bases separated the two germline ends. Germline CDR1 and CDR2: SGHTA and FQGNSA. The CDR3 coding sequence is TGTGCCAGCAGCTTCAGAGGACTATCTATTAGTGAGCAGTTCTTC. Residues: CASSFRGLSISEQFF.

This clone is labeled as medium-sized. J is TRBJ2-7 and V is TRBV19, with 9 positions matching TRBD1. After removal of 4 bases from V and 0 bases from J, the junction contained 1 base not matched to a gene. CDR1 and CDR2 from the germline V gene are LNHDA and SQIVND (reference sequence). The CDR3 runs to 14 residues. CDR3 DNA: TGTGCCAGTAGTACGACAGGGGGCTCCTACGAGCAGTACTTC. It encodes CASSTTGGSYEQYF.

This clone has only a few counts. This chain links TRBV25-1 with TRBJ1-6; TRBD1 matches at 8 bases. Trimming removed 5 bases from V and 5 bases from J; junction bases left unmatched: 5. Germline loops: CDR1 MGHDK, CDR2 SYGVNS. This CDR3 has 15 amino acids. CDR3 bases: TGTGCCAGCAGTTCAACGACAGGGGATAATTCACCCCTCCACTTT. Its translation: CASSSTTGDNSPLHF.

This clone was counted between two and nine times. The chain carries TRBV5-1 and TRBJ1-4, with D unclear. The CDR3 spans 14 residues. Germline CDR1 SGHRS, CDR2 YFSETQ. V lost 2 bases, J lost 5 bases, and 10 bases lay in between. The CDR3 coding sequence is TGCGCCAGCAGCTTAGCCACCCTAAATGAAAAACTGTTTTTT. Translation: CASSLATLNEKLFF.

The table lists this clone with a count of one. The chain links TRBV13 to TRBJ2-7; D may match TRBD1 or TRBD2 (5 bases each). Germline lookup yields CDR1 PRHDT and CDR2 FYEKMQ (reference sequence). The V and J ends lost 5 bases and 6 bases respectively, with 14 bases between them. The CDR3 is 13 amino acids. The CDR3 bases are TGTGCCAGCAGCCAATACCGGGACCGCGAGCAGTACTTC. This gives the protein CASSQYRDREQYF.

The chain combines TRBV27 with TRBJ2-3; the match to TRBD2 covers 12 bases. After removal of 6 bases from V and 2 bases from J, the junction contained 3 bases not matched to a gene. Germline CDR1 reads MNHEY; CDR2 reads SMNVEV (reference sequence). This CDR3 is 15 amino acids long. The CDR3 nucleotides read TGTGCCAGCAGCCTAGCGGGGGGGGTCACAGATACGCAGTATTTT. Translating gives CASSLAGGVTDTQYF.

The chain couples TRBV5-4 to TRBJ2-5, with 8 nucleotides matching TRBD2. In germline, CDR1 is SGHNT, CDR2 YYREEE (reference sequence). CDR3 size: 16 residues. J was trimmed by 5 bases and V by 4 bases; bases with no gene match: 13. CDR3 residues: CASSPYTSGGGETQYF. CDR3 nucleotides: TGTGCCAGCAGCCCATACACTAGCGGAGGAGGGGAGACCCAGTACTTC. The full variable domain, its missing parts supplied by reference TRBV5-4 and TRBJ2-5, is ETGVTQSPTHLIKTRGQQVTLRCSSQSGHNTVSWYQQALGQGPQFIFQYYREEENGRGNFPPRFSGLQFPNYSSELNVNALELDDSALYLCASSPYTSGGGETQYFGPGTRLLVL.

This clone occurred a few times. This chain joins TRBV2 and TRBJ2-1; D remains ambiguous. The CDR3 is made up of 10 amino acids. The germline V gene encodes CDR1 SNHLY and CDR2 FYNNEI. V lost 3 bases and J lost 6, with 0 bases in between. Here the CDR3 DNA reads TGTGCCAGCAGTGACAATGAGCAGTTCTTC. Translating gives CASSDNEQFF.

V is TRBV6-5 and J is TRBJ2-5; the match to TRBD1 covers 8 bases. The J call may be faulty, since TRBJ2-7 better matches the DNA end. The CDR3 consists of 15 residues. Germline V gene lookup returns CDR1 MNHEY and CDR2 SVGAGI. The DNA of the CDR3 is TGTGCCAGCAGGACCATCGGGACAGGAGCCTACGAGCAGTACTTC. This encodes CASRTIGTGAYEQYF.

This rearrangement joins TRBV18 to TRBJ2-5, with D hard to call. Trimming left V 3 bases short and J 4 bases short, with 12 bases between. Germline V lookup: CDR1 KGHSH, CDR2 LQKENI. CDR3 length: 14 amino acids. CDR3 coding DNA: TGTGCCAGCTCACCTGCCAGCTTCTCAGAGACCCAGTACTTC. It encodes CASSPASFSETQYF.

The genes are TRBV4-2 and TRBJ2-2; the D is unclear. Germline lookup yields CDR1 LGHNA and CDR2 YNFKEQ. Trimming stripped 1 base from V and 1 base from J, with 7 bases between. The CDR3 spans 15 residues. Written as DNA, the CDR3 is TGTGCCAGCAGCCAAGCGACGGGGAACACCGGGGAGCTGTTTTTT. Its translation is CASSQATGNTGELFF.

The CDR3, as DNA: TGTGCCAGCAGCTTAGCGGGACAGGAGGGAGATACGCAGTATTTT. Its translation is CASSLAGQEGDTQYF. The rearrangement joins TRBV11-2 to TRBJ2-3; 8 positions agree with TRBD1. V trimming: 1 base; J trimming: 5 bases; junction bases outside the gene matches: 5. Germline CDR1 is SGHAT and CDR2 is FQNNGV. This CDR3 is 15 amino acids long.